One sample yielded the 17 T cell receptor beta chains listed below, sequenced in a study of shared clonotypes between healthy human individuals (dated by TCRdb to about 2020). Library prep was done by the immunoSEQ multiplex PCR assay. TCRdb retrieved this table from immuneACCESS and kept in-frame rearrangements only. Not all clones are present; in checked studies, unresolved V genes account for under half, and no reason is known for the remainder. Present in this sample are some 1,600,000 clones, approximately 98% of which were seen just once. The top ten hold approximately 0.44% of the sample. Specimen: naive CD4+ T cells sorted from blood. The intended sense of this specimen's cell subset or site label: CD45RA+ positively selected. The receptors were gathered from a man aged 25 to 40 in good health.

This clone was counted once. This rearrangement joins TRBV7-9 to TRBJ1-5; 7 nucleotides agree with TRBD1. Germline-derived CDR1 and CDR2 are SEHNR and FQNEAQ (reference sequence). The CDR3 loop spans 14 amino acids. Trimming removed 3 bases from V and 6 bases from J; junction bases left unmatched: 5. Written as DNA, the CDR3 is TGTGCCAGCAGCTTCACAGGGGTTGGTCAGCCCCAGCATTTT. Translation gives CASSFTGVGQPQHF.

Notes on this clone: The sample has other DNA sequences that encode this CDR3 too. The chain uses TRBV2 and TRBJ2-5; D remains ambiguous. This CDR3 contains 11 residues. V was pared by 6 bases and J by 4 bases, with 6 bases between. The germline V gene encodes CDR1 SNHLY and CDR2 FYNNEI. The CDR3 protein is CASRTAETQYF. The CDR3 nucleotides are TGTGCCAGCAGGACGGCAGAGACCCAGTACTTC.

V and J are TRBV18 and TRBJ2-1; 7 bases are shared with TRBD1. V trimming: 4 bases; J trimming: 1 base; junction bases outside the gene matches: 10. Germline CDR1 and CDR2: KGHSH and LQKENI. There are 17 residues in the CDR3. The CDR3 region is CASSHNRQGLSYNEQFF. CDR3 nucleotides: TGTGCCAGCTCACACAATAGACAGGGTTTATCCTACAATGAGCAGTTCTTC.

This chain connects TRBV7-9 to TRBJ1-2, with D maybe TRBD1 (5 bases). Germline V CDR1 and CDR2: SEHNR, FQNEAQ (reference sequence). Deletions cut 3 bases from V and 7 bases from J, with 21 bases between. The CDR3 spans 16 residues. The DNA for the CDR3 is TGTGCCAGCAGCTTTAGCGGACTTGCAGGGTCAGGTGGCTACACCTTC. Translation gives CASSFSGLAGSGGYTF.

The CDR3 loop is CASSLRQGALRSTEAFF. The CDR3 DNA reads TGCGCCAGCAGCTTACGACAGGGGGCTCTTCGGAGCACTGAAGCTTTCTTT. The V and J genes are TRBV5-1 and TRBJ1-1; 10 positions match TRBD1. Germline-derived CDR1 and CDR2 are SGHRS and YFSETQ. The CDR3 extends over 17 amino acids. V gave up 2 bases and J gave up 4 bases; unmatched junction bases: 11. Complete variable domain (other parts from reference TRBV5-1 and TRBJ1-1): KAGVTQTPRYLIKTRGQQVTLSCSPISGHRSVSWYQQTPGQGLQFLFEYFSETQRNKGNFPGRFSGRQFSNSRSEMNVSTLELGDSALYLCASSLRQGALRSTEAFFGQGTRLTVV.

This clone was recorded only once. This chain connects TRBV28 to TRBJ2-2; possibly TRBD1 or TRBD2 for D (5 bases each). V dropped 5 bases and J dropped 1 base, with 20 bases sitting between them. Germline loops: CDR1 MDHEN, CDR2 SYDVKM. The CDR3 runs to 18 residues. As DNA, the CDR3 is TGTGCCAGCAGTCAAACTGGGAGTTGGGGGAGGAACACCGGGGAGCTGTTTTTT. The encoded protein is CASSQTGSWGRNTGELFF.

J is TRBJ2-6 and V is TRBV6-1; D is uncertain. V was clipped by 4 bases and J by 2 bases, with 3 bases between them. CDR1 is MNHNS, CDR2 SASEGT, per germline. The CDR3 runs to 13 residues. The DNA for the CDR3 is TGTGCCAGCAGTGTCACTGGGGCCAACGTCCTGACTTTC. This sequence encodes CASSVTGANVLTF.

The CDR3 nucleotides are TGTGCCAGCTCACTAAGGGCGACAGGGATTGGCACTGAAGCTTTCTTT. This codes for CASSLRATGIGTEAFF. V usage is TRBV18 and J usage is TRBJ1-1; TRBD1 aligns across 7 bases. From germline, CDR1 is KGHSH and CDR2 LQKENI. Trimming cost V 4 bases and J 4 bases; bases outside gene matches: 12. CDR3 length equals 16 residues.

This clone was seen just once. This chain uses TRBV5-4 with TRBJ2-1; 7 nucleotides match TRBD2. Trimming at V came to 2 bases and at J to 10 bases, leaving 9 bases not matched to a gene. Per the germline V gene, CDR1 is SGHNT and CDR2 is YYREEE (reference sequence). The CDR3 length is 14 residues. This chain's CDR3 is CASSLRLAPWEQFF. CDR3 in DNA: TGTGCCAGCAGCTTACGACTAGCACCATGGGAGCAGTTCTTC.

This clone showed up just once. This rearrangement joins TRBV18 to TRBJ1-1; no firm D call. Trimming removed 5 bases from V and 0 bases from J, with 10 bases in between. CDR3 length equals 14 residues. The germline V gene encodes CDR1 KGHSH and CDR2 LQKENI. The CDR3 region is CASSIQSMNTEAFF. The CDR3 nucleotides are TGTGCCAGCTCAATTCAGAGCATGAACACTGAAGCTTTCTTT.

J is TRBJ1-5 and V is TRBV19; D is perhaps TRBD1 (6 bases). The CDR3 is made up of 17 amino acids. Germline loops: CDR1 LNHDA, CDR2 SQIVND (reference sequence). Between the trimmed V and J ends, which lost 7 bases and 1 base, there was a span of 20 bases. The DNA for the CDR3 is TGTGCCAGTACCGTGGGCGGGGGGCGAAAAAGCAATCAGCCCCAGCATTTT. Protein product: CASTVGGGRKSNQPQHF. Together with reference TRBV19 and TRBJ1-5, the CDR3 gives the full variable domain: DGGITQSPKYLFRKEGQNVTLSCEQNLNHDAMYWYRQDPGQGLRLIYYSQIVNDFQKGDIAEGYSVSREKKESFPLTVTSAQKNPTAFYLCASTVGGGRKSNQPQHFGDGTRLSIL.

The V and J genes are TRBV11-2 and TRBJ2-6; 8 bases map to TRBD1. Germline CDR1 and CDR2: SGHAT and FQNNGV. The CDR3 contains 16 residues. With V trimmed by 4 bases and J by 4 bases, 6 bases remained unmatched. In DNA, the CDR3 is TGTGCCAGCAGCTCCTGGACAGGGACCGGGGCCAACGTCCTGACTTTC. Translating it yields CASSSWTGTGANVLTF. Looking up the rest from reference TRBV11-2 and TRBJ2-6 gives the full variable domain: EAGVAQSPRYKIIEKRQSVAFWCNPISGHATLYWYQQILGQGPKLLIQFQNNGVVDDSQLPKDRFSAERLKGVDSTLKIQPAKLEDSAVYLCASSSWTGTGANVLTFGAGSRLTVL.

The sample holds a few counts of this clone. This chain uses TRBV5-1 with TRBJ1-4; D remains unclear. Trimming shortened V by 5 bases and J by 3 bases, and 8 bases separated the two germline ends. Germline CDR1 is SGHRS and CDR2 is YFSETQ. The CDR3 consists of 13 residues. The chain's CDR3 is CASSRQPNEKLFF. CDR3 DNA: TGCGCCAGCAGTAGGCAGCCTAATGAAAAACTGTTTTTT.

The chain uses TRBV5-1 and TRBJ2-7; 9 nucleotides align to TRBD1. CDR1 is SGHRS, CDR2 YFSETQ, per germline. The length of the CDR3 is 16 residues. V lost 4 bases, J lost 0 bases, and 8 bases stayed unmatched. CDR3 in amino acids: CASSATGTGSSYEQYF. The DNA of the CDR3 is TGCGCCAGCAGCGCGACCGGGACAGGGAGCTCCTACGAGCAGTACTTC.

This chain connects TRBV10-3 to TRBJ2-6; D is ambiguous. The CDR3 loop spans 15 amino acids. CDR1 is ENHRY and CDR2 is SYGVKD in the germline V gene. V shed 2 bases and J shed 3 bases, with 8 bases lying between them. CDR3 nucleotides: TGTGCCATCAGTGAGAGTAGGGTTGGGGCCAACGTCCTGACTTTC. Translated: CAISESRVGANVLTF.

The rearrangement links TRBV5-4 to TRBJ2-7, with 7 nucleotides matching TRBD1. V trimming: 4 bases; J trimming: 6 bases; junction bases outside the gene matches: 13. The CDR3 sequence is 15 residues long. The germline V gene encodes CDR1 SGHNT and CDR2 YYREEE (reference sequence). The CDR3 nucleotides read TGTGCCAGCAGCCTATCCGGGACAGCTAAATCCGAGCAGTACTTC. It encodes CASSLSGTAKSEQYF.

This sequence joins TRBV2 and TRBJ2-7; D may be TRBD2 (5 bases). V lost 10 bases, J lost 1 base, and 20 bases lay in between. Germline V gene data show CDR1 as SNHLY and CDR2 as FYNNEI. The CDR3 has 15 residues. The CDR3 region is CATYGSYGKSYEQYF. The CDR3 DNA reads as TGTGCCACCTACGGTTCCTACGGGAAGTCCTACGAGCAGTACTTC.